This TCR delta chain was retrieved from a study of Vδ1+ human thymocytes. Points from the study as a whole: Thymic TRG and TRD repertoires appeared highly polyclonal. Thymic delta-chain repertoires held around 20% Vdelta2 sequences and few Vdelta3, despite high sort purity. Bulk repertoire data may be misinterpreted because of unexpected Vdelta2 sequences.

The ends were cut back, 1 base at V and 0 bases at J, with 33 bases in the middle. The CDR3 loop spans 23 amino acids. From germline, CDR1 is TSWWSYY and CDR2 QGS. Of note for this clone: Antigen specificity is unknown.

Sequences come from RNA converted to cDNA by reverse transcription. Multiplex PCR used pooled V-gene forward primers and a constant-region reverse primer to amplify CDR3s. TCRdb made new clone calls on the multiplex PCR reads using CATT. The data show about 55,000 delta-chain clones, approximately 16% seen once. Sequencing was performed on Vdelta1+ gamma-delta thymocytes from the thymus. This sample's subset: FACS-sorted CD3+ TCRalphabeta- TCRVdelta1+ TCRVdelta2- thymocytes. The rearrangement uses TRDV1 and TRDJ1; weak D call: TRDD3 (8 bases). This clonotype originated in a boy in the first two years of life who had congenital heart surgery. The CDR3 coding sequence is TGTGCTCTTGGGGAACAAGTCGCTTCCTATGATCTACTGGGGGCTAAGTACACCGATAAACTCATCTTT. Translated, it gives CALGEQVASYDLLGAKYTDKLIF.